This T cell receptor beta chain appears in the sequencing data of a study of T cell clonotyping in hematopoietic cell transplantation. Broader study findings: CD4 and CD8 repertoire contributions could not be separated without sorting.

Note on this clone: Its antigen remains unknown.

Libraries were prepared by immunoSEQ multiplex PCR; TCRdb keeps only in-frame clonotypes and omits some of them. The sample lists about 14,000 clones; 94% were seen once. Sequenced here: PBMCs, sampled 30 days after allogeneic stem cell transplant. The TCR was taken from a male patient aged 60 to 75 who had an allogeneic stem cell transplant from an unrelated donor, so the T cells may come from the graft donor. Some clones in this sample may be carry-over from other donors' samples.

CDR3 residues: CASSEVGGTTEAFF. The CDR3 DNA is TGTGCCAGCAGTGAGGTGGGCGGAACCACTGAAGCTTTCTTT. The chain is built from TRBV6-1 and TRBJ1-1; D is uncertain. This CDR3 contains 14 residues. The germline V gene has CDR1 MNHNS and CDR2 SASEGT. The V end was cut by 3 bases, the J end by 4 bases, with 12 bases between.